Shown below are 31 T cell receptor beta chains from a single sample sequenced in a study of blood T cell repertoires in COVID-19. Assay used: immunoSEQ multiplex PCR; TCRdb lists only in-frame clones, some missing. Of roughly 18,000 clones in the sample, approximately 85% were seen once. Sequencing used peripheral blood. These receptors all come from an elderly man with acute or convalescent COVID-19.

The rearrangement uses TRBV5-5 and TRBJ2-2, with 9 bases identical to TRBD1. After removal of 3 bases from V and 6 bases from J, the junction contained 0 bases not matched to a gene. The CDR3 sequence is 13 residues long. Germline V gene data show CDR1 as SGHKS and CDR2 as YYEKEE (reference sequence). In DNA form, the CDR3 reads TGTGCCAGCAGCTGGACAGGGGCCGGGGAGCTGTTTTTT. As protein: CASSWTGAGELFF. The whole variable domain, remainder taken from reference TRBV5-5 and TRBJ2-2, is DAGVTQSPTHLIKTRGQQVTLRCSPISGHKSVSWYQQVLGQGPQFIFQYYEKEERGRGNFPDRFSARQFPNYSSELNVNALLLGDSALYLCASSWTGAGELFFGEGSRLTVL.

This sequence joins TRBV6-5 and TRBJ2-2, with D perhaps matching TRBD1 (5 bases). The CDR3 consists of 14 residues. Trimming took off 2 bases at V and 4 bases at J, with 8 bases between the two ends. In germline, CDR1 is MNHEY, CDR2 SVGAGI. This CDR3 is CASSYDSRTGELFF. CDR3 bases: TGTGCCAGCAGTTACGACAGCCGCACCGGGGAGCTGTTTTTT.

V is TRBV11-2 and J is TRBJ2-5; 10 nucleotides agree with TRBD2. This CDR3 has 15 amino acids. Unmatched junction bases numbered 1, after V lost 1 base and J lost 2 bases. Germline V gene sequence: CDR1 SGHAT, CDR2 FQNNGV. CDR3 bases: TGTGCCAGCAGCTTAGTAGCGGGGGGTCAAGAGACCCAGTACTTC. Translated, it gives CASSLVAGGQETQYF.

The chain has TRBV11-2 and TRBJ2-5; 12 bases match TRBD2. This CDR3 has 14 amino acids. Losses at the gene ends were 2 bases for V and 8 bases for J; bases not matched to a gene: 3. Per the germline V gene, CDR1 is SGHAT and CDR2 is FQNNGV. The CDR3 spells CASSLWTSGDTQYF. The CDR3 DNA is TGTGCCAGCAGCTTATGGACTAGCGGGGATACCCAGTACTTC.

The chain joins TRBV29-1 to TRBJ2-1, with TRBD2 matching over 11 bases. This CDR3 comprises 16 residues. Germline trimming cut 4 bases from V and 0 bases from J; bases unmatched to any gene: 5. The germline V gene has CDR1 SQVTM and CDR2 ANQGSEA. The CDR3 protein is CSVGLAGGSSYNEQFF. CDR3 sequence (DNA): TGCAGCGTTGGCCTAGCGGGGGGCAGCTCCTACAATGAGCAGTTCTTC.

The V call is TRBV6-5, the J call TRBJ1-5, with 9 nucleotides matching TRBD1. The CDR3 is 14 residues long. The V segment lost 6 bases and the J segment 7 bases; nucleotides outside the gene matches: 7. Germline V lookup: CDR1 MNHEY, CDR2 SVGAGI. Here the CDR3 reads CASRGQGVKQPQHF. CDR3 coding DNA: TGTGCCAGCAGGGGACAGGGAGTGAAGCAGCCCCAGCATTTT.

The chain uses TRBV19 and TRBJ2-2; 8 nucleotides match TRBD1. Trimming took 10 bases from V and 5 from J; bases not matched to a gene: 15. Germline V gives CDR1 LNHDA, CDR2 SQIVND (reference sequence). The CDR3 sequence is 16 residues long. The DNA of the CDR3 is TGTGCCACCCGGACCCACCAGGGGGCGCCGACCGGGGAGCTGTTTTTT. Translating gives CATRTHQGAPTGELFF. The whole variable domain, remainder taken from reference TRBV19 and TRBJ2-2, is DGGITQSPKYLFRKEGQNVTLSCEQNLNHDAMYWYRQDPGQGLRLIYYSQIVNDFQKGDIAEGYSVSREKKESFPLTVTSAQKNPTAFYLCATRTHQGAPTGELFFGEGSRLTVL.

The chain employs TRBV7-9 and TRBJ1-2, with 9 positions matching TRBD1. Germline CDR1 is SEHNR and CDR2 is FQNEAQ (reference sequence). The CDR3 is 18 amino acids. V shed 5 bases, J shed 2 bases, and the junction held 15 bases outside the gene matches. The CDR3 sequence is CASSPPGQGLLSNYGYTF. The CDR3 coding sequence is TGTGCCAGCAGCCCACCGGGACAGGGCCTCTTATCCAACTATGGCTACACCTTC.

V gene TRBV18 combines with J gene TRBJ1-1, with unresolved D. Trimming stripped 1 base from V and 5 bases from J, with 8 bases between. The CDR3 spans 13 residues. Germline CDR1 is KGHSH and CDR2 is LQKENI. The CDR3 coding sequence is TGTGCCAGCTCACCACGCGGGGAGACTGAAGCTTTCTTT. This sequence encodes CASSPRGETEAFF.

The chain joins TRBV7-2 to TRBJ2-7; 8 positions match TRBD1. CDR3 length equals 15 residues. J gave up 2 bases and V 5 bases, and 8 bases lay outside the gene matches. Germline V lookup: CDR1 SGHTA, CDR2 FQGNSA. CDR3 protein: CASSPGQGRTYEQYF. The CDR3 DNA is TGTGCCAGCAGCCCTGGACAGGGTAGAACCTACGAGCAGTACTTC.

This chain connects TRBV6-5 to TRBJ2-1, with D tentatively TRBD2 (6 bases). CDR1 MNHEY and CDR2 SVGAGI come from the germline V gene. The CDR3 has 14 amino acids. Trimming took 4 bases from V and 12 from J, leaving 19 bases between them. The CDR3, as DNA: TGTGCCAGCAGTTCCCTAGCGTCCCGGCACGGGCAGTTCTTC. It specifies CASSSLASRHGQFF.

This chain links TRBV30 with TRBJ1-6; D gene unclear. Deletions cut 0 bases from V and 6 bases from J, with 12 bases between. CDR1 and CDR2 (germline): GTSNPN, SVGIG (reference sequence). The length of the CDR3 is 15 residues. CDR3 bases: TGTGCCTGGAGTGTCCGGGATCTACCTAATTCACCCCTCCACTTT. It yields the protein CAWSVRDLPNSPLHF.

This clone has more than one count but fewer than ten. This chain joins TRBV7-2 and TRBJ2-2; D unresolved. Trimming pared 2 bases from V and 4 bases from J, leaving 5 bases between. The CDR3 covers 13 residues. Germline V gene data show CDR1 as SGHTA and CDR2 as FQGNSA. This chain's CDR3 is CASSLQVTGELFF. In nucleotides, the CDR3 is TGTGCCAGCAGCTTACAGGTCACCGGGGAGCTGTTTTTT.

This chain connects TRBV19 to TRBJ2-3; D is uncertain. This CDR3 is built from 14 residues. The germline V gene encodes CDR1 LNHDA and CDR2 SQIVND (reference sequence). Trimming stripped 5 bases from V and 1 base from J, with 10 bases between. This chain's CDR3 is CASSPPRGTDTQYF. CDR3 in DNA: TGTGCCAGTAGTCCCCCCCGGGGCACAGATACGCAGTATTTT. The full variable domain, with the rest looked up from reference TRBV19 and TRBJ2-3, is DGGITQSPKYLFRKEGQNVTLSCEQNLNHDAMYWYRQDPGQGLRLIYYSQIVNDFQKGDIAEGYSVSREKKESFPLTVTSAQKNPTAFYLCASSPPRGTDTQYFGPGTRLTVL.

V usage is TRBV3-1 (or the pseudogene TRBV3-2) and J usage is TRBJ1-2, with D possibly TRBD1 on 5 matching bases. This CDR3 region has 13 residues. Germline assignment: CDR1 LGHDT and CDR2 YNNKEL (reference sequence). The germline V and J ends were trimmed by 3 bases and 8 bases, with 13 bases remaining between them. The DNA of the CDR3 is TGTGCCAGCAGCCAGACAGCCGGAGGGGGCTACACCTTC. It is translated as CASSQTAGGGYTF.

This clone turned up a few times. This rearrangement joins TRBV27 to TRBJ2-7, with D possibly matching TRBD2 (5 bases). Germline V lookup: CDR1 MNHEY, CDR2 SMNVEV (reference sequence). This CDR3 is 14 amino acids long. Trimming took off 2 bases at V and 4 bases at J, with 12 bases between the two ends. DNA of the CDR3: TGTGCCAGCAGTTTAAAAATCTCGGGGTACGAGCAGTACTTC. This sequence encodes CASSLKISGYEQYF.

This clone was recorded only once. V and J are TRBV19 and TRBJ1-4; D unresolved. The CDR3 is 15 residues long. V dropped 3 bases and J dropped 8 bases, with 16 bases sitting between them. Germline V CDR1 and CDR2: LNHDA, SQIVND (reference sequence). The CDR3 reads CASSIPFKAVEKLFF. In nucleotides, the CDR3 is TGTGCCAGTAGTATCCCATTTAAGGCGGTAGAAAAACTGTTTTTT.

This chain connects TRBV27 to TRBJ2-1, with a weak D call TRBD1 (5 bases). The germline V gene has CDR1 MNHEY and CDR2 SMNVEV (reference sequence). Trimming pared 5 bases from V and 7 bases from J, leaving 18 bases between. The CDR3 consists of 15 residues. Written as DNA, the CDR3 is TGTGCCAGCAGTCTCGACAGAAGTCAGTGGAATGAGCAGTTCTTC. Translating it yields CASSLDRSQWNEQFF.

The chain links TRBV7-3 to TRBJ2-3; 10 bases line up with TRBD2. The CDR3 has 15 amino acids. The trim removed 3 bases at V and 4 bases at J, leaving 4 bases unmatched. CDR1 SGHTA and CDR2 FQGTGA come from the germline V gene. The CDR3 reads CASSFLSGGPDTQYF. CDR3 DNA: TGTGCCAGCAGCTTTCTTAGCGGGGGGCCAGATACGCAGTATTTT.

The CDR3 DNA is TGTGCCAGTCATTCTGGGGGGTACTATGGCTACACCTTC. Its protein product is CASHSGGYYGYTF. V gene TRBV9 combines with J gene TRBJ1-2; D possibly corresponds to TRBD1 (5 bases). The CDR3 spans 13 residues. The germline V and J ends were trimmed by 8 bases and 3 bases, with 14 bases remaining between them. In germline, CDR1 is SGDLS, CDR2 YYNGEE.

The sample holds a few counts of this clone. The chain joins TRBV19 to TRBJ2-2, with 9 positions matching TRBD2. After removal of 9 bases from V and 0 bases from J, the junction contained 2 bases not matched to a gene. The CDR3 has 14 residues. In germline, CDR1 is LNHDA, CDR2 SQIVND (reference sequence). CDR3 residues: CASRLAANTGELFF. CDR3 nucleotide sequence: TGTGCCAGCCGACTAGCGGCGAACACCGGGGAGCTGTTTTTT.

V gene TRBV27 combines with J gene TRBJ1-1; D might be TRBD1 (6 bases). Germline V gene data show CDR1 as MNHEY and CDR2 as SMNVEV (reference sequence). The V end lost 2 bases, the J end lost 4 bases, and 11 bases lay between the germline ends. The CDR3 contains 14 residues. CDR3 bases: TGTGCCAGCAGTTTAACACAGGGTGGCACTGAAGCTTTCTTT. Its protein product is CASSLTQGGTEAFF.

The rearrangement links TRBV21-1 to TRBJ1-2; TRBD1 is taken as the D call from the table, unchecked against the DNA. TRBV21-1 is reported as a pseudogene. The CDR3 is 14 residues long. The CDR3 spells CASSADRANYGYTF. CDR3 nucleotides: TGTGCCAGCAGCGCAGACAGGGCTAACTATGGCTACACCTTC.

This clone was seen a single time. The J gene is TRBJ2-1, the V gene TRBV9; perhaps TRBD2 as D (6 bases). Deletions cut 0 bases from V and 0 bases from J, with 10 bases between. The germline gives CDR1 SGDLS, CDR2 YYNGEE. The CDR3 spans 16 residues. This CDR3 reads CASSVVSGSSYNEQFF. The CDR3 DNA sequence: TGTGCCAGCAGCGTAGTTAGCGGAAGCTCCTACAATGAGCAGTTCTTC.

The CDR3 region has the DNA TGCAGCGTTGAACCGGGACAGTACACAGATACGCAGTATTTT. Its protein is CSVEPGQYTDTQYF. The chain employs TRBV29-1 and TRBJ2-3; TRBD1 aligns across 7 bases. After removal of 2 bases from V and 2 bases from J, the junction contained 4 bases not matched to a gene. This CDR3 contains 14 residues. Germline values: CDR1 SQVTM, CDR2 ANQGSEA.

This chain uses TRBV4-3 with TRBJ2-3, with TRBD2 identical over 11 bases. J was trimmed by 5 bases and V by 2 bases; bases with no gene match: 15. This CDR3 has 19 amino acids. CDR1 is LGHNA, CDR2 YSLEER, per germline. As DNA, the CDR3 is TGCGCCAGCAGCCAACGGACGTACGGGACTAGCGGTGTTTTAGATACGCAGTATTTT. Amino acids: CASSQRTYGTSGVLDTQYF.

CDR3 DNA sequence: TGTGCCAGCAGCGTAGTGGAGCAAGAGACCCAGTACTTC. Its translation: CASSVVEQETQYF. The chain has TRBV9 and TRBJ2-5; D is unresolved. V lost 0 bases, J lost 2 bases, and 5 bases lay in between. The CDR3 has 13 residues. The germline gives CDR1 SGDLS, CDR2 YYNGEE.

The chain carries TRBV11-2 and TRBJ1-3; 7 bases are shared with TRBD1. Germline V CDR1 and CDR2: SGHAT, FQNNGV. The ends lost 5 bases at V and 4 bases at J; junction bases unmatched: 5. The CDR3 is 14 amino acids. The CDR3 DNA reads TGTGCCAGCAGCGAGAGGGGACAGGGAAACACCATATATTTT. This sequence encodes CASSERGQGNTIYF.

The V gene is TRBV28, the J gene TRBJ2-3; TRBD2 matches 11 bases. CDR3 size: 16 residues. After removal of 2 bases from V and 0 bases from J, the junction contained 1 base not matched to a gene. Germline CDR1 and CDR2: MDHEN and SYDVKM. The CDR3 region is CASSLTSGGSTDTQYF. The CDR3 DNA is TGTGCCAGCAGTTTAACTAGCGGGGGAAGCACAGATACGCAGTATTTT. Using reference TRBV28 and TRBJ2-3 for the parts outside the CDR3, the full variable domain is DVKVTQSSRYLVKRTGEKVFLECVQDMDHENMFWYRQDPGLGLRLIYFSYDVKMKEKGDIPEGYSVSREKKERFSLILESASTNQTSMYLCASSLTSGGSTDTQYFGPGTRLTVL.

This chain uses TRBV15 with TRBJ1-5; 8 bases align to TRBD1. Trimming removed 0 bases from V and 4 bases from J; junction bases left unmatched: 5. This CDR3 comprises 16 residues. Per the germline V gene, CDR1 is LNHNV and CDR2 is YYDKDF (reference sequence). CDR3 loop: CATSRDLTGANQPQHF. For the CDR3, the DNA is TGTGCCACCAGCAGAGATCTGACAGGGGCAAATCAGCCCCAGCATTTT. Drawing the rest from reference TRBV15 and TRBJ1-5, the complete variable domain is DAMVIQNPRYQVTQFGKPVTLSCSQTLNHNVMYWYQQKSSQAPKLLFHYYDKDFNNEADTPDNFQSRRPNTSFCFLDIRSPGLGDTAMYLCATSRDLTGANQPQHFGDGTRLSIL.

The rearrangement links TRBV28 to TRBJ1-2; the D gene is possibly TRBD1 (6 bases). The CDR3 sequence is 15 residues long. V shed 5 bases and J shed 1 base, with 14 bases lying between them. CDR1 MDHEN and CDR2 SYDVKM come from the germline V gene. The CDR3 spells CASSTTGQINYGYTF. The CDR3 nucleotides are TGTGCCAGCAGTACAACAGGGCAGATTAACTATGGCTACACCTTC.